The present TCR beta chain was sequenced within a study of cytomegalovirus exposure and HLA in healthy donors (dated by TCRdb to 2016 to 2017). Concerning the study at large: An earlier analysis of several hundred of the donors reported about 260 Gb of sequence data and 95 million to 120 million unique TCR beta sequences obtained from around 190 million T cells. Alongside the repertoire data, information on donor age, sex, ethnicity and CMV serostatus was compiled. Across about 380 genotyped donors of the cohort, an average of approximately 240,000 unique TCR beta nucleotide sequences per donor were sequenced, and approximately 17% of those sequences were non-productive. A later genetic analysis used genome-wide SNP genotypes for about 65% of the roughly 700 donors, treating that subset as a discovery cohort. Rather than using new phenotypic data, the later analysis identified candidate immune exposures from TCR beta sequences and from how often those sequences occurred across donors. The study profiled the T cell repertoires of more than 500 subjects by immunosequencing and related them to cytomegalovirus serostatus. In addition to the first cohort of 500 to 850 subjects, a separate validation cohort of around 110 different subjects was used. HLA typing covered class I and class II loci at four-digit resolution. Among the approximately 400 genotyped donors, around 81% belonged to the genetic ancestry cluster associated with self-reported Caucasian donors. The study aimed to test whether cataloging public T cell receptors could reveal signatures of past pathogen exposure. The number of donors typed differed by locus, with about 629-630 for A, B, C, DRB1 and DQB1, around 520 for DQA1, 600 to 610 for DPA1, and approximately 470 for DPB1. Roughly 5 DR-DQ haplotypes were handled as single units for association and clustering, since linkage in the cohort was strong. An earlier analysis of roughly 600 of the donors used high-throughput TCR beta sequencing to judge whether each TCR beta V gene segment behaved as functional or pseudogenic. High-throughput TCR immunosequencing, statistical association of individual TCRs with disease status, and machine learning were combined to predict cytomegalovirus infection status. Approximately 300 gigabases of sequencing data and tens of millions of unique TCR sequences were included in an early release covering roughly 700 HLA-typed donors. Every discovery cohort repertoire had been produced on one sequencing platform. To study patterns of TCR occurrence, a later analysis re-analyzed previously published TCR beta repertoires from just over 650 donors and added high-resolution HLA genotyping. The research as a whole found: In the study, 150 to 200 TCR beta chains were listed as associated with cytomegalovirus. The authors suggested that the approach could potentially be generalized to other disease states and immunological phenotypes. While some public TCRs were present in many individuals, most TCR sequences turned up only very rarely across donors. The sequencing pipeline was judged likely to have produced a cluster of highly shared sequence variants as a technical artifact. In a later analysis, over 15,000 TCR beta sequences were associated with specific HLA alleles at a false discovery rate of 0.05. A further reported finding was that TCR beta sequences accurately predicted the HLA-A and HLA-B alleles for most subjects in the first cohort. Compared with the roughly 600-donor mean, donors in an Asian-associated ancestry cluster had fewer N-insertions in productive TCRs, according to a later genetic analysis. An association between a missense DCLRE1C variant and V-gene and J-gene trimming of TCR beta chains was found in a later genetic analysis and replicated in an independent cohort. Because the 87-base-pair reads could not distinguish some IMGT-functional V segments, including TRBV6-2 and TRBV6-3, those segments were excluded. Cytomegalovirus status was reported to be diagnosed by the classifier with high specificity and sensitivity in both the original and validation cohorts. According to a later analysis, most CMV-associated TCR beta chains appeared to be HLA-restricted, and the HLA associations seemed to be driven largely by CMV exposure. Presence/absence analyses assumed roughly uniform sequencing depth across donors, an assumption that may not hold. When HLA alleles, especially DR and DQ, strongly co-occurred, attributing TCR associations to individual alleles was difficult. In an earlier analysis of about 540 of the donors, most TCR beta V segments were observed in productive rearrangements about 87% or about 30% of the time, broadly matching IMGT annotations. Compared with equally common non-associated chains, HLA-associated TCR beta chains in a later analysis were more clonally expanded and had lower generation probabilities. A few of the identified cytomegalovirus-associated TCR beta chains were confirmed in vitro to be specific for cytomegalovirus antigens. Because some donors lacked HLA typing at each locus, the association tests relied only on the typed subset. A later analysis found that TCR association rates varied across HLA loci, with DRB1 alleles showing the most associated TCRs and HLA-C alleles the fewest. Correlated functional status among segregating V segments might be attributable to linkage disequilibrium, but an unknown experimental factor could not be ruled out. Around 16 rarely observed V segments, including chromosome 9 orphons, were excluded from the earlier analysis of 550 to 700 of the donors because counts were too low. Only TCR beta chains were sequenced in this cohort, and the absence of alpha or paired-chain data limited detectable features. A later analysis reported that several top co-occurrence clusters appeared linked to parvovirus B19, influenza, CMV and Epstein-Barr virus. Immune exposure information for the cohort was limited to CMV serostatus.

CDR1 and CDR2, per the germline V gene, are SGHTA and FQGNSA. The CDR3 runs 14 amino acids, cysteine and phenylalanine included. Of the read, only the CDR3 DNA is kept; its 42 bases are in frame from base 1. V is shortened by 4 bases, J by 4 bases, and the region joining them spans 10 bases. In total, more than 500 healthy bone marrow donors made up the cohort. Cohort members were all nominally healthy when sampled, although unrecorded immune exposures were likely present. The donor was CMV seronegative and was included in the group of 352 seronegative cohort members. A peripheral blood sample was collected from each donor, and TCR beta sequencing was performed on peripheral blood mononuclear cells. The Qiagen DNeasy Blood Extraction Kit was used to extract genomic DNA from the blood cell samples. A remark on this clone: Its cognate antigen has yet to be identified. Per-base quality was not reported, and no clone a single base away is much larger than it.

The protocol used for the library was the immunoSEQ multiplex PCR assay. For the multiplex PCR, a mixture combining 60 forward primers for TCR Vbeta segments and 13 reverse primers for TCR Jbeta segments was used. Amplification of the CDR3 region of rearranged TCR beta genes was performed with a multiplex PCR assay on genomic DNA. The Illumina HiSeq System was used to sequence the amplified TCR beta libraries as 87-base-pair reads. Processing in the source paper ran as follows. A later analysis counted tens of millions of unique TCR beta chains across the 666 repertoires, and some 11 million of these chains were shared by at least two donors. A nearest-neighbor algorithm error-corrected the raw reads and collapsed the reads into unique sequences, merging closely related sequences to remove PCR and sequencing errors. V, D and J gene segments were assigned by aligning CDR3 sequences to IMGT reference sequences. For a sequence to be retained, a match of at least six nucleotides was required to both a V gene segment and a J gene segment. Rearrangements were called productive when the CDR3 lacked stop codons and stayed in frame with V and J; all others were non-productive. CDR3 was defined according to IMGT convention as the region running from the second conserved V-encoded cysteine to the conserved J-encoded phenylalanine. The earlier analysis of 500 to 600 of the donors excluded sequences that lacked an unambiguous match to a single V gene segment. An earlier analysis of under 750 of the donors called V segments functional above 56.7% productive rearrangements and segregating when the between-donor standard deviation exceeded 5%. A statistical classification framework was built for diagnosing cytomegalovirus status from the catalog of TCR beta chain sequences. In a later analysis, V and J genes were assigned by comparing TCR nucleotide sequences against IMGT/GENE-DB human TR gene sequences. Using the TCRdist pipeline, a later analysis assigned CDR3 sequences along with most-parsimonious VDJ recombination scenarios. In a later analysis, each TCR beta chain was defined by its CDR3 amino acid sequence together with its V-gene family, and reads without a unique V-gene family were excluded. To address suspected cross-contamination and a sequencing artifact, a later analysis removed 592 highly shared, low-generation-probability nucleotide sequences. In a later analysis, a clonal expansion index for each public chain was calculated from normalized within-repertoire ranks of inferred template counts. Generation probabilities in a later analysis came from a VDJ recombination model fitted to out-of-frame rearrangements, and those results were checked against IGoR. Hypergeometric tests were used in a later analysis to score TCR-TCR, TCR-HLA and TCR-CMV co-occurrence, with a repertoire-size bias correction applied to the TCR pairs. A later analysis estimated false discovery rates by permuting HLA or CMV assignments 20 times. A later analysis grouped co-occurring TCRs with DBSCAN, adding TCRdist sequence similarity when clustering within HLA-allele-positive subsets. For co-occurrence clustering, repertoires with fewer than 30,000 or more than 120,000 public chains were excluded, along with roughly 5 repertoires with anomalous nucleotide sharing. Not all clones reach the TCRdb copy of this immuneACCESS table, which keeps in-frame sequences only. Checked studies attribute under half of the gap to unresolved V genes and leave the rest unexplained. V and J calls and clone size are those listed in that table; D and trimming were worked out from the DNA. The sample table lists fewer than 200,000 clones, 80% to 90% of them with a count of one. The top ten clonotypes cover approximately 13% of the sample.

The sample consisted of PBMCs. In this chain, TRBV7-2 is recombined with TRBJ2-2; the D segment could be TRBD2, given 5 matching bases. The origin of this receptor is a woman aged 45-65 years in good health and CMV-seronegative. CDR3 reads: CASSSGLITGELFF. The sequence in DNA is TGTGCCAGCAGCTCCGGACTTATCACCGGGGAGCTGTTTTTT.